Below are 28 T cell receptor beta chains sequenced from a single sample in a study of cytomegalovirus exposure and HLA in healthy donors. PCR involved 60 Vbeta and 13 Jbeta primers. Some clones are missing from TCRdb's copy, which holds only in-frame ones; the method was immunoSEQ multiplex PCR. The sample gives roughly 150,000 clones, roughly 80% of which show up once; about 9.7% is in the top ten. Sequencing input: PBMCs. The receptors originated from a man younger than 30 in good health and CMV-seropositive.

V and J are TRBV12-5 and TRBJ2-2, with TRBD1 matching 7 bases. After removal of 6 bases from V and 4 bases from J, the junction contained 5 bases not matched to a gene. The V gene's germline CDR1 is LGHNT and CDR2 FRNRAP. This CDR3 contains 14 residues. CDR3 nucleotides: TGTGCTAGTGGCACGACAGGGCTCACCGGGGAGCTGTTTTTT. Translation: CASGTTGLTGELFF.

This sequence joins TRBV15 and TRBJ1-5, with a possible D match to TRBD1 (5 bases). The CDR3 is 15 residues long. The V end lost 1 base, the J end lost 7 bases, and 14 bases lay between the germline ends. Looked up from germline, CDR1 is LNHNV and CDR2 is YYDKDF (reference sequence). CDR3 sequence reads: CATSRVGGRDQPQHF. The CDR3 DNA follows: TGTGCCACCAGCAGAGTGGGGGGGAGGGACCAGCCCCAGCATTTT.

The rearrangement links TRBV28 to TRBJ1-3; D is undetermined. The CDR3 has 16 residues. Germline CDR1 is MDHEN and CDR2 is SYDVKM. V dropped 4 bases and J dropped 0 bases, with 13 bases sitting between them. The CDR3 DNA reads as TGTGCCAGCAGTTCCGTCCGGAGACTCTCTGGAAACACCATATATTTT. Protein sequence: CASSSVRRLSGNTIYF. The whole variable domain, remainder taken from reference TRBV28 and TRBJ1-3, is DVKVTQSSRYLVKRTGEKVFLECVQDMDHENMFWYRQDPGLGLRLIYFSYDVKMKEKGDIPEGYSVSREKKERFSLILESASTNQTSMYLCASSSVRRLSGNTIYFGEGSWLTVV.

The J gene is TRBJ2-3, the V gene TRBV2; 7 bases align to TRBD2. Trimming removed 6 bases from V and 5 bases from J; junction bases left unmatched: 11. The CDR3 contains 15 residues. Germline assignment: CDR1 SNHLY and CDR2 FYNNEI. For the CDR3, the DNA is TGTGCCAGCAGACTCCGGGACTATGCAGGAGATACGCAGTATTTT. Protein sequence: CASRLRDYAGDTQYF.

The rearrangement joins TRBV19 to TRBJ1-5, with D unresolved. CDR1 is LNHDA and CDR2 is SQIVND in the germline V gene (reference sequence). The CDR3 sequence is 12 residues long. Trimming removed 3 bases from V and 7 bases from J, with 7 bases in between. The CDR3 DNA follows: TGTGCCAGTAGTATCGCGATGCAGCCCCAGCATTTT. Residues: CASSIAMQPQHF. Filled out from reference TRBV19 and TRBJ1-5, the complete variable domain reads DGGITQSPKYLFRKEGQNVTLSCEQNLNHDAMYWYRQDPGQGLRLIYYSQIVNDFQKGDIAEGYSVSREKKESFPLTVTSAQKNPTAFYLCASSIAMQPQHFGDGTRLSIL.

The genes are TRBV7-2 and TRBJ2-7; 10 bases align to TRBD2. There are 15 residues in the CDR3. The germline V gene encodes CDR1 SGHTA and CDR2 FQGNSA. V was clipped by 5 bases and J by 2 bases; unmatched bases: 6. The CDR3 DNA reads as TGTGCCAGCAGCCTTTCCACTAGCGGGACCTACGAGCAGTACTTC. Amino acid sequence: CASSLSTSGTYEQYF.

The J gene is TRBJ2-2, the V gene TRBV15; possible D gene TRBD2, 5 bases. Germline V gives CDR1 LNHNV, CDR2 YYDKDF (reference sequence). The CDR3 spans 17 residues. V lost 0 bases, J lost 0 bases, and 11 bases lay in between. CDR3: CATSRDRSGSNTGELFF. Here the CDR3 DNA reads TGTGCCACCAGCAGAGATCGGTCGGGGTCGAACACCGGGGAGCTGTTTTTT.

The chain joins TRBV11-2 to TRBJ1-2; TRBD1 aligns across 9 bases. J was trimmed by 4 bases and V by 4 bases; bases with no gene match: 13. This CDR3 is built from 17 residues. CDR1 is SGHAT, CDR2 FQNNGV, per germline. CDR3 DNA: TGTGCCAGCAGCTCCCTCAGAACAGGGGGCGCACCCTATGGCTACACCTTC. Protein: CASSSLRTGGAPYGYTF.

This rearrangement joins TRBV14 to TRBJ1-1, with TRBD1 matching 9 bases. Losses at the gene ends were 2 bases for V and 4 bases for J; bases not matched to a gene: 11. The CDR3 consists of 17 residues. Looked up from germline, CDR1 is SGHDN and CDR2 is FVKESK. CDR3 protein: CASSQTGTGFFATEAFF. The CDR3 region has the DNA TGTGCCAGCAGCCAAACCGGGACAGGGTTTTTTGCCACTGAAGCTTTCTTT.

The V and J genes are TRBV25-1 and TRBJ2-2, with a tentative D call TRBD2 (6 bases). The CDR3 sequence is 13 residues long. Deletions cut 3 bases from V and 6 bases from J, with 8 bases between. Germline V gene lookup returns CDR1 MGHDK and CDR2 SYGVNS. This CDR3 reads CASSEEGPGELFF. The CDR3 coding sequence is TGTGCCAGCAGTGAGGAGGGGCCCGGGGAGCTGTTTTTT.

This clone was observed a few times. The rearrangement joins TRBV27 to TRBJ2-7; 10 bases map to TRBD1. J was trimmed by 4 bases and V by 5 bases; bases with no gene match: 5. Germline CDR1 is MNHEY and CDR2 is SMNVEV (reference sequence). The CDR3 loop spans 14 amino acids. CDR3 in amino acids: CASSPRDRGYEQYF. DNA of the CDR3: TGTGCCAGCAGTCCCCGGGACAGGGGTTACGAGCAGTACTTC.

The V call is TRBV5-1, the J call TRBJ2-1; 7 positions agree with TRBD2. The CDR3 consists of 17 residues. V was clipped by 0 bases and J by 4 bases; unmatched bases: 10. Germline lookup yields CDR1 SGHRS and CDR2 YFSETQ. CDR3 DNA sequence: TGCGCCAGCAGCTTGGTTGTGTCTAGCGGAGGTTACAATGAGCAGTTCTTC. It is translated as CASSLVVSSGGYNEQFF.

This clone was observed a few times. The CDR3 reads CASSPWNRQETQYF. CDR3 in DNA: TGCGCCAGCAGCCCGTGGAACAGACAAGAGACCCAGTACTTC. The J gene is TRBJ2-5, the V gene TRBV5-1; D gene unclear. This CDR3 has 14 residues. Looked up from germline, CDR1 is SGHRS and CDR2 is YFSETQ. Trimming removed 4 bases from V and 2 bases from J, with 12 bases in between. Full variable domain (rest looked up from reference TRBV5-1 and TRBJ2-5): KAGVTQTPRYLIKTRGQQVTLSCSPISGHRSVSWYQQTPGQGLQFLFEYFSETQRNKGNFPGRFSGRQFSNSRSEMNVSTLELGDSALYLCASSPWNRQETQYFGPGTRLLVL.

The gene calls are TRBV7-3 and TRBJ2-5; D is unresolved. CDR1 SGHTA and CDR2 FQGTGA come from the germline V gene. This CDR3 region has 15 residues. V lost 1 base and J lost 4, with 13 bases in between. The CDR3 DNA is TGTGCCAGCAGCTTAAGAGGCGACCTCCGAGAGACCCAGTACTTC. Its protein product is CASSLRGDLRETQYF.

This sequence joins TRBV28 and TRBJ1-2, with unresolved D. Germline V lookup: CDR1 MDHEN, CDR2 SYDVKM. Trimming shortened V by 5 bases and J by 3 bases, and 7 bases separated the two germline ends. This CDR3 has 12 residues. This chain's CDR3 is CASSPGDYGYTF. The CDR3 DNA reads TGTGCCAGCAGTCCAGGCGACTATGGCTACACCTTC.

The V gene is TRBV4-2, the J gene TRBJ2-4; 9 bases agree with TRBD2. The CDR3 has 22 residues. J gave up 9 bases and V 1 base, and 28 bases lay outside the gene matches. Germline V gene data show CDR1 as LGHNA and CDR2 as YNFKEQ. CDR3 sequence: CASSQVHKAGTSRPWTRGIQYF. The CDR3 DNA follows: TGTGCCAGCAGCCAAGTCCACAAGGCCGGGACTAGCAGGCCGTGGACGCGTGGCATTCAGTACTTC.

This rearrangement joins TRBV27 to TRBJ1-5; TRBD1 aligns across 9 bases. The CDR3 has 15 residues. Germline V gene sequence: CDR1 MNHEY, CDR2 SMNVEV (reference sequence). V lost 6 bases and J lost 1; bases outside the gene matches: 4. The DNA for the CDR3 is TGTGCCAGCAGAGCCGGGACAGGGAGCAATCAGCCCCAGCATTTT. Its protein is CASRAGTGSNQPQHF.

This sequence joins TRBV19 and TRBJ1-2; tentative D call: TRBD1 (5 bases). The CDR3 has 12 amino acids. Trimming cost V 9 bases and J 4 bases, with 12 bases left between them. The V gene's germline CDR1 is LNHDA and CDR2 SQIVND (reference sequence). The CDR3 region has the DNA TGTGCCAGCCGCGACAGCCTCTATGGCTACACCTTC. Amino acid sequence: CASRDSLYGYTF.

The chain employs TRBV27 and TRBJ2-1; 9 bases line up with TRBD1. J gave up 7 bases and V 4 bases, and 11 bases lay outside the gene matches. CDR3 length: 16 residues. Germline assignment: CDR1 MNHEY and CDR2 SMNVEV (reference sequence). The CDR3 sequence is CASSSPQDRGTNEQFF. The CDR3 DNA is TGTGCCAGCAGTTCCCCCCAGGACAGGGGCACGAATGAGCAGTTCTTC.

V and J are TRBV12-5 and TRBJ2-2; TRBD2 is a possible D gene (6 bases). The length of the CDR3 is 15 residues. Trimming removed 1 base at V and 2 bases at J, with 8 bases between. Germline assignment: CDR1 LGHNT and CDR2 FRNRAP. CDR3 protein: CASGLAGLNTGELFF. The CDR3 DNA reads as TGTGCTAGTGGTTTGGCGGGACTTAACACCGGGGAGCTGTTTTTT.

The chain recombines TRBV7-6 with TRBJ2-1; 8 bases agree with TRBD2. The length of the CDR3 is 15 residues. CDR1 SGHVS and CDR2 FNYEAQ come from the germline V gene. V shed 1 base and J 2 bases; nucleotides not matched to a gene: 1. The CDR3 region is CASSLGGGTYNEQFF. The CDR3 DNA is TGTGCCAGCAGCTTAGGCGGGGGGACCTACAATGAGCAGTTCTTC.

The chain recombines TRBV15 with TRBJ1-1; D is possibly TRBD1 (5 bases). CDR3 length: 14 amino acids. The germline gives CDR1 LNHNV, CDR2 YYDKDF (reference sequence). Trimming removed 1 base at V and 4 bases at J, with 10 bases between. CDR3 bases: TGTGCCACCAGCAGAGGACGACAGTCCACTGAAGCTTTCTTT. It yields the protein CATSRGRQSTEAFF.

A word on this clone: The sample holds other DNA sequences that translate to the same CDR3. The V gene is TRBV7-9, the J gene TRBJ2-7; D gene unclear. Germline V gene data show CDR1 as SEHNR and CDR2 as FQNEAQ (reference sequence). The CDR3 length is 12 residues. The germline V and J ends were trimmed by 5 bases and 0 bases, with 5 bases remaining between them. CDR3 sequence reads: CASSPSSYEQYF. The CDR3 region has the DNA TGTGCCAGCAGCCCCTCCTCCTACGAGCAGTACTTC.

The CDR3 region has the DNA TGTGCTAGTGGTTTGCAACAGGGGTATGGCTACACCTTC. As protein: CASGLQQGYGYTF. This sequence joins TRBV12-5 and TRBJ1-2; 7 positions agree with TRBD1. The CDR3 covers 13 residues. With V trimmed by 2 bases and J by 5 bases, 2 bases remained unmatched. The germline V gene encodes CDR1 LGHNT and CDR2 FRNRAP.

The rearrangement joins TRBV11-3 to TRBJ1-2, with D uncertain. This CDR3 has 11 amino acids. Germline CDR1 and CDR2: SGHNT and YENEEA. V dropped 8 bases and J dropped 7 bases, with 11 bases sitting between them. CDR3 protein: CASVPGRGYTF. The CDR3 nucleotides are TGTGCCAGCGTCCCAGGCCGTGGCTACACCTTC.

The rearrangement uses TRBV30 and TRBJ1-6, with 7 bases matching TRBD1. This CDR3 comprises 13 residues. Germline CDR1 is GTSNPN and CDR2 is SVGIG (reference sequence). Trimming took 2 bases from V and 14 from J; bases not matched to a gene: 9. The CDR3 loop is CAWSRTGKEALHF. The CDR3 bases are TGTGCCTGGAGTAGGACAGGCAAGGAAGCCCTCCACTTT.

The chain combines TRBV19 with TRBJ2-1; 9 positions agree with TRBD1. CDR3 length equals 14 residues. V lost 6 bases, J lost 2 bases, and 2 bases stayed unmatched. Per the germline V gene, CDR1 is LNHDA and CDR2 is SQIVND (reference sequence). As DNA, the CDR3 is TGTGCCAGTAGAACAGGGGGCGCCTACAATGAGCAGTTCTTC. Its translation: CASRTGGAYNEQFF. Filled out from reference TRBV19 and TRBJ2-1, the complete variable domain reads DGGITQSPKYLFRKEGQNVTLSCEQNLNHDAMYWYRQDPGQGLRLIYYSQIVNDFQKGDIAEGYSVSREKKESFPLTVTSAQKNPTAFYLCASRTGGAYNEQFFGPGTRLTVL.

This clone showed up just once. V and J are TRBV9 and TRBJ1-4; weak D call: TRBD1 (5 bases). CDR3 length: 14 amino acids. Trimming shortened V by 2 bases and J by 6 bases, and 11 bases separated the two germline ends. Germline lookup yields CDR1 SGDLS and CDR2 YYNGEE. Here the CDR3 DNA reads TGTGCCAGCAGCGTCGATGACAGCTATGAAAAACTGTTTTTT. Translating it yields CASSVDDSYEKLFF.